Included here is one T cell receptor beta chain sequence, with context. Antigen: not known. The data are from a study of cytomegalovirus exposure and HLA in healthy donors. Study outcomes and limitations: Some public TCRs appeared in many individuals, while most sequences were rare. Researchers counted approximately 160 TCR beta chains as cytomegalovirus-associated. Within the approximately 120 validation repertoires, first-cohort TCR clusters tended to co-occur, according to a later analysis.

TCRdb's table, derived via immunoSEQ multiplex PCR, lists solely in-frame clones and lacks some. Of about 330,000 clones in the sample, 87% are singletons; the top ten hold over 1%. There are 17 residues in the CDR3. Trimming took off 0 bases at V and 0 bases at J, with 12 bases between the two ends. The germline gives CDR1 LGHNA, CDR2 YSLEER. The rearrangement joins TRBV4-3 to TRBJ2-1; D is unresolved. This TCR was recovered from a woman aged 25-40 years in good health and CMV-seropositive. What was sequenced was PBMCs. CDR3 nucleotides: TGCGCCAGCAGCCAAGATCCTGGCGGCCGCTCCTACAATGAGCAGTTCTTC. It is translated as CASSQDPGGRSYNEQFF.